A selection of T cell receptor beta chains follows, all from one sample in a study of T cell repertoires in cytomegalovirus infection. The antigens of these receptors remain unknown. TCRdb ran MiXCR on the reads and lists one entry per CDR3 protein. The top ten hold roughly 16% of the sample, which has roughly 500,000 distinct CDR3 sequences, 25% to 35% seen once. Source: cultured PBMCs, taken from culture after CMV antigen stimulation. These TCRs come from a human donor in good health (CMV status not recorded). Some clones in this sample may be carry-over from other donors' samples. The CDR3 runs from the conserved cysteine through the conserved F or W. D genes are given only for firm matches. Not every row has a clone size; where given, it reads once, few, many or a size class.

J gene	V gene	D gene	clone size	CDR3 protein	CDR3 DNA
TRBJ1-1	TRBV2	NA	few	CASVSTVMNTEAFF	TGTGCCAGCGTGTCGACAGTCATGAACACTGAAGCTTTCTTT
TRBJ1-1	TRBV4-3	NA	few	CASSQDLGAGSTEAFF	TGCGCCAGCAGCCAAGATCTCGGGGCAGGGAGCACTGAAGCTTTCTTT
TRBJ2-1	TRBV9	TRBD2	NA	CASSVGTSGRARIFEQFF	TGTGCCAGCAGCGTAGGGACTAGCGGGAGGGCCCGTATCTTTGAGCAGTTCTTC
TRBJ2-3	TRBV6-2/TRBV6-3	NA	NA	CASSYSAGPDTQYF	TGTGCCAGCAGTTACTCCGCAGGCCCAGATACGCAGTATTTT
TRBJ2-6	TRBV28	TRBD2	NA	CASSSRGGRGANVLTF	TGTGCCAGCAGTTCCCGCGGGGGGCGGGGGGCCAACGTCCTGACTTTC
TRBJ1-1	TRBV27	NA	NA	CASSLWGESGEAFF	TGTGCCAGCAGTTTATGGGGGGAATCTGGTGAAGCTTTCTTT
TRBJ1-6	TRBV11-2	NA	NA	CASSLDRLRDINSPLHF	TGTGCCAGCAGCTTAGATCGTTTGAGGGACATTAATTCACCCCTCCACTTT
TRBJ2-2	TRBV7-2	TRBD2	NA	CASSLAHTTSVRTGELFF	TGTGCCAGCAGCTTAGCGCATACGACTAGCGTAAGGACCGGGGAGCTGTTTTTT
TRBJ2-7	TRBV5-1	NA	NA	CASKLGGGQTSYEQYF	TGCGCCAGCAAGCTTGGAGGCGGACAGACCTCCTACGAGCAGTACTTC
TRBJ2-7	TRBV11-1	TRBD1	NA	CASSFPSVGTEIVF	TGTGCCAGCAGCTTTCCCTCCGTGGGGACAGAGATAGTCTTC
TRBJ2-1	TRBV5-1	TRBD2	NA	CASSWTSGMFFEQFF	TGCGCCAGCAGCTGGACTAGCGGGATGTTTTTTGAGCAGTTCTTC
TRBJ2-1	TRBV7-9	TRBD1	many	CASSLAGQSRGNEQFF	TGTGCCAGCAGCTTAGCGGGACAGTCCAGAGGCAATGAGCAGTTCTTC
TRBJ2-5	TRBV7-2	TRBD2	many	CASSRYSGSGETQYF	TGTGCCAGCAGCCGATATAGCGGGAGCGGAGAGACCCAGTACTTC
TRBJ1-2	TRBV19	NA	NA	CATYRDPLGYTF	TGTGCCACCTACAGGGACCCGCTTGGCTACACCTTC
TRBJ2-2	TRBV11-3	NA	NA	CASSNRQSRNTGELFF	TGTGCCAGCAGCAACCGACAGTCACGGAACACCGGGGAGCTGTTTTTT
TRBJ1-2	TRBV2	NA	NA	CASSGRDGYTF	TGTGCCAGCTCAGGGAGGGATGGCTACACCTTC
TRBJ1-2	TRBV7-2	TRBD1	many	CASSLRGRVSNYGYTF	TGTGCCAGCAGCCTCAGGGGGCGCGTCTCTAACTATGGCTACACCTTC
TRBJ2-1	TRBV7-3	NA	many	CASSLLRTSYNEQFF	TGTGCCAGCAGCTTACTTCGGACCTCCTACAATGAGCAGTTCTTC
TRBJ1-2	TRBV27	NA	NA	CASSPFSNYGYTF	TGTGCCAGCAGCCCATTTTCTAACTATGGCTACACCTTC
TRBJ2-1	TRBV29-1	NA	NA	CSVEDGLRRNEQFF	TGCAGCGTTGAAGACGGATTGCGCCGCAATGAGCAGTTCTTC